The clone carrying this TCR beta chain counts as medium-sized. Its antigen is not identified. The time point: sample taken at primary tumor resection. The input material, whole RNA from tumor, nontumor lung or frozen PBMC, was sequenced unsorted. The data derive from a study of spatial heterogeneity in lung cancer. Study-wide results and limits: Intratumoral expanded alpha and beta TCR counts were found to track tumor mutation counts. Counts of ubiquitous and regional expanded TCRs tracked ubiquitous and regional nonsynonymous mutations, respectively.

TCRdb re-called the 5' RACE reads through MiXCR, storing one row per CDR3 protein. In the table there are several thousand distinct CDR3 sequences, roughly a tenth of which are singletons. This CDR3 contains 15 residues. CDR1 and CDR2 (germline): SGHAT, FQNNGV. The V and J ends lost 2 bases and 8 bases, in that order; junction bases with no gene match: 8. The source is a male donor with early-stage non-small cell lung cancer. The sample consisted of lung tumor tissue, taken at surgery. The chain uses TRBV11-2 and TRBJ1-4; 7 nucleotides align to TRBD1. CDR3 amino acids: CASSLTGTAGEKLFF. The CDR3 nucleotides are TGTGCCAGCAGCTTAACCGGGACAGCAGGCGAAAAACTGTTTTTT.